The 29 T cell receptor beta chains given below trace back to one sample, sequenced in a study of early T cells in non-severe SARS-CoV-2 infection. TCRdb called the 5' RACE reads again in MiXCR, with one record for every CDR3 protein. The sample yields under 100,000 distinct CDR3 sequences, roughly 15% seen once. The material sequenced was whole blood. The receptors derive from an adult who was a healthcare worker with PCR-confirmed SARS-CoV-2 infection or an uninfected control (not recorded which).

This clonotype came up many times. The CDR3 region has the DNA TGTGCCAGCAGCGGACTAGCGGGGAACACCGGGGAGCTGTTTTTT. Protein: CASSGLAGNTGELFF. The genes are TRBV5-6 and TRBJ2-2; 11 nucleotides align to TRBD2. The CDR3 is 15 amino acids. From germline, CDR1 is SGHDT and CDR2 YYEEEE. The J segment lost 1 base and the V segment lost 4 bases, leaving 0 bases of the junction unmatched.

This clonotype occurred many times. The CDR3 region has the DNA TGTGCCAGCAGCCCCCCGGGGGCTAGCGGAAAGTACAATGAGCAGTTCTTC. Protein sequence: CASSPPGASGKYNEQFF. This chain connects TRBV13 to TRBJ2-1, with D perhaps matching TRBD2 (7 bases). The CDR3 extends over 17 amino acids. Looked up from germline, CDR1 is PRHDT and CDR2 is FYEKMQ (reference sequence). Trimming stripped 5 bases from V and 4 bases from J, with 21 bases between. The full variable domain, its missing parts supplied by reference TRBV13 and TRBJ2-1, is AAGVIQSPRHLIKEKRETATLKCYPIPRHDTVYWYQQGPGQDPQFLISFYEKMQSDKGSIPDRFSAQQFSDYHSELNMSSLELGDSALYFCASSPPGASGKYNEQFFGPGTRLTVL.

This clonotype was seen only a few times. The chain links TRBV7-2 to TRBJ1-5; unclear D gene. Germline V gene data show CDR1 as SGHTA and CDR2 as FQGNSA. This CDR3 is built from 13 residues. Trimming pared 6 bases from V and 5 bases from J, leaving 11 bases between. The CDR3 reads CASSPGVDQPQHF. CDR3 in DNA: TGTGCCAGCAGTCCCGGGGTCGATCAGCCCCAGCATTTT.

The J gene is TRBJ2-5, the V gene TRBV19, with TRBD1 matching 8 bases. V lost 6 bases and J lost 1; bases outside the gene matches: 4. Per germline, CDR1 LNHDA and CDR2 SQIVND (reference sequence). CDR3 length: 14 residues. The CDR3 here is CASRGTGVQETQYF. As DNA, the CDR3 is TGTGCCAGTAGAGGGACAGGAGTCCAAGAGACCCAGTACTTC. The variable domain in full, with the rest retrieved from reference TRBV19 and TRBJ2-5, is DGGITQSPKYLFRKEGQNVTLSCEQNLNHDAMYWYRQDPGQGLRLIYYSQIVNDFQKGDIAEGYSVSREKKESFPLTVTSAQKNPTAFYLCASRGTGVQETQYFGPGTRLLVL.

This clonotype has only a few counts. The gene calls are TRBV7-9 and TRBJ1-5; 8 bases agree with TRBD1. CDR1 is SEHNR and CDR2 is FQNEAQ in the germline V gene (reference sequence). V trimming: 4 bases; J trimming: 2 bases; junction bases outside the gene matches: 7. The CDR3 sequence is 16 residues long. CDR3 in amino acids: CASSSTQGAGNQPQHF. The CDR3 nucleotides are TGTGCCAGCAGCTCCACCCAGGGGGCCGGCAATCAGCCCCAGCATTTT.

This clonotype occurred a few times. This sequence joins TRBV11-3 and TRBJ2-1; perhaps TRBD1 as D (6 bases). The V gene's germline CDR1 is SGHNT and CDR2 YENEEA. There are 15 residues in the CDR3. Trimming cost V 5 bases and J 6 bases, with 17 bases left between them. As DNA, the CDR3 is TGTGCCAGCAGCCAATCCGGGACAAGCTTCAATGAGCAGTTCTTC. It encodes CASSQSGTSFNEQFF.

This rearrangement joins TRBV4-3 to TRBJ1-1; the D is unclear. The CDR3 covers 13 residues. Trimming stripped 0 bases from V and 3 bases from J, with 5 bases between. Germline values: CDR1 LGHNA, CDR2 YSLEER. CDR3 DNA: TGCGCCAGCAGCCAAGACACCCACACTGAAGCTTTCTTT. Translating gives CASSQDTHTEAFF.

Here the CDR3 DNA reads TGTGCCAGCAGCTCCGGGACAGGAGGAACCCATTCCTACGAGCAGTACTTC. Protein product: CASSSGTGGTHSYEQYF. The chain carries TRBV11-2 and TRBJ2-7, with 8 nucleotides matching TRBD1. Germline CDR1 is SGHAT and CDR2 is FQNNGV. V was clipped by 4 bases and J by 1 base; unmatched bases: 12. The CDR3 runs to 17 residues.

This clonotype was seen at least ten times. The chain uses TRBV12-3 or TRBV12-4 and TRBJ2-1; 12 nucleotides match TRBD2. The CDR3 contains 15 residues. V lost 6 bases, J lost 7 bases, and 7 bases stayed unmatched. CDR3 in DNA: TGTGCCAGCAGACCCACTAGCGGGGGGTTTAATGAGCAGTTCTTC. Residues: CASRPTSGGFNEQFF.

This clonotype was counted only a few times. The gene calls are TRBV27 and TRBJ1-1, with D perhaps TRBD1 (5 bases). Germline assignment: CDR1 MNHEY and CDR2 SMNVEV (reference sequence). The CDR3 is 14 amino acids. Trimming left V 1 base short and J 10 bases short, with 16 bases between. Here the CDR3 DNA reads TGTGCCAGCAGTTTATTTGGGGCGGGAGGGAGAGCTTTCTTT. This gives the protein CASSLFGAGGRAFF.

At least ten counts were recorded for this clonotype. V gene TRBV5-5 combines with J gene TRBJ1-1; no reliable D call. Trimming left V 4 bases short and J 4 bases short, with 14 bases between. The CDR3 sequence is 14 residues long. Germline V gene sequence: CDR1 SGHKS, CDR2 YYEKEE (reference sequence). The CDR3, as DNA: TGTGCCAGCAGCCTACTGGCAGTAAGCACTGAAGCTTTCTTT. Translation: CASSLLAVSTEAFF. The whole variable domain, remainder taken from reference TRBV5-5 and TRBJ1-1, is DAGVTQSPTHLIKTRGQQVTLRCSPISGHKSVSWYQQVLGQGPQFIFQYYEKEERGRGNFPDRFSARQFPNYSSELNVNALLLGDSALYLCASSLLAVSTEAFFGQGTRLTVV.

Ten or more counts support this clonotype. CDR3 sequence (DNA): TGTGCCAGCAGCTCAACGGGGGGGCGAGCCAAAAACATTCAGTACTTC. Protein product: CASSSTGGRAKNIQYF. The chain is built from TRBV11-2 and TRBJ2-4; 8 bases map to TRBD2. V gave up 4 bases and J gave up 0 bases; unmatched junction bases: 5. CDR1 is SGHAT and CDR2 is FQNNGV in the germline V gene. The CDR3 runs 16 residues.

This clonotype has more than one count but fewer than ten. This rearrangement joins TRBV18 to TRBJ2-3, with 7 bases that match TRBD1. CDR1 and CDR2 from the germline V gene are KGHSH and LQKENI. The CDR3 is 14 amino acids. After removal of 4 bases from V and 0 bases from J, the junction contained 1 base not matched to a gene. The CDR3 loop reads CASSRTGSTDTQYF. The CDR3 nucleotides read TGTGCCAGCTCACGGACAGGTAGCACAGATACGCAGTATTTT.

This chain connects TRBV19 to TRBJ2-7, with 8 bases fitting TRBD1. J gave up 7 bases and V 5 bases, and 16 bases lay outside the gene matches. The CDR3 totals 16 residues. Germline V gene data show CDR1 as LNHDA and CDR2 as SQIVND (reference sequence). In DNA, the CDR3 is TGTGCCAGTAGTCCTCTGACCGGGACAGGCGGGTGGGAGCAGTACTTC. Encoded protein: CASSPLTGTGGWEQYF.

This clonotype was seen a few times. This chain joins TRBV29-1 and TRBJ2-5, with D maybe TRBD1 (6 bases). V was pared by 7 bases and J by 2 bases, with 11 bases between. This CDR3 contains 12 residues. Germline-derived CDR1 and CDR2 are SQVTM and ANQGSEA. CDR3 sequence: CSAGTQQETQYF. CDR3 DNA: TGCAGCGCTGGGACACAACAAGAGACCCAGTACTTC.

This clonotype was seen at least ten times. V gene TRBV29-1 combines with J gene TRBJ1-4, with D unresolved. CDR1 SQVTM and CDR2 ANQGSEA come from the germline V gene. V was trimmed by 3 bases and J by 0 bases, leaving 8 bases between them. The CDR3 loop spans 14 amino acids. The CDR3, as DNA: TGCAGCGTTGAGCGCTGGGCAACTAATGAAAAACTGTTTTTT. Translation: CSVERWATNEKLFF.

The rearrangement uses TRBV12-3 or TRBV12-4 and TRBJ2-7; 10 nucleotides agree with TRBD1. This CDR3 is 16 amino acids long. The junction had 7 bases not matched to a gene; V was cut back by 1 base and J by 4 bases. The CDR3: CASSLGRGQGSYEQYF. The CDR3 coding sequence is TGTGCCAGCAGTTTAGGGCGGGGACAGGGGTCGTACGAGCAGTACTTC.

The chain combines TRBV7-8 with TRBJ1-1, with D uncertain. The ends were cut back, 2 bases at V and 0 bases at J, with 10 bases in the middle. The CDR3 loop spans 15 amino acids. CDR1 is SGHVS, CDR2 FQNEAQ, per germline. The CDR3 here is CASSLTDLMNTEAFF. The CDR3 DNA is TGTGCCAGCAGCTTAACGGACCTAATGAACACTGAAGCTTTCTTT.

This clonotype occurred a few times. The J gene is TRBJ1-6, the V gene TRBV2, with D possibly matching TRBD1 (5 bases). The CDR3 runs to 13 residues. Trimming left V 4 bases short and J 6 bases short, with 7 bases between. CDR1 SNHLY and CDR2 FYNNEI come from the germline V gene. The CDR3 region is CASSVGVNSPLHF. The DNA of the CDR3 is TGTGCCAGCAGTGTAGGGGTTAATTCACCCCTCCACTTT.

This clonotype was counted many times. As DNA, the CDR3 is TGTGCCAGCAGCTTAATATTACACAATGAGCAGTTCTTC. Protein: CASSLILHNEQFF. The chain uses TRBV7-6 and TRBJ2-1; D gene ambiguous. Germline loops: CDR1 SGHVS, CDR2 FNYEAQ. V was cut by 2 bases and J by 5 bases, with 7 bases left in between. The length of the CDR3 is 13 residues.

This clonotype was found a few times. This chain uses TRBV29-1 with TRBJ2-7; 9 bases are a match to TRBD2. V shed 4 bases, J shed 4 bases, and the junction held 14 bases outside the gene matches. The CDR3 extends over 16 amino acids. Germline V CDR1 and CDR2: SQVTM, ANQGSEA. CDR3 sequence reads: CSVAVRGSSGVYEQYF. CDR3 in DNA: TGCAGCGTTGCGGTCAGGGGATCTAGCGGGGTGTACGAGCAGTACTTC.

This clonotype was counted many times. The genes are TRBV12-3 or TRBV12-4 and TRBJ2-4; TRBD1 or TRBD2 may be the D gene (5 bases each). V lost 6 bases and J lost 9, with 21 bases in between. CDR3 length: 15 amino acids. Here the CDR3 DNA reads TGTGCCAGCAGCTTTCAACCGGGACCGCCACTCATTCAGTACTTC. It is translated as CASSFQPGPPLIQYF.

The chain uses TRBV5-1 and TRBJ1-2; a weak D match, TRBD1 (5 bases). This CDR3 contains 19 residues. The ends were cut back, 0 bases at V and 3 bases at J, with 24 bases in the middle. Looked up from germline, CDR1 is SGHRS and CDR2 is YFSETQ. The CDR3: CASSLGLYPGPPGDYGYTF. The CDR3 nucleotides read TGCGCCAGCAGCTTGGGACTATACCCCGGACCGCCGGGGGACTATGGCTACACCTTC.

This clonotype has just a few counts. DNA for the CDR3: TGTGCCAGCAGCTACAGGGGGCAAGAGACCCAGTACTTC. It encodes CASSYRGQETQYF. The chain combines TRBV9 with TRBJ2-5, with TRBD1 matching 8 bases. This CDR3 contains 13 residues. The germline V gene encodes CDR1 SGDLS and CDR2 YYNGEE. With V trimmed by 4 bases and J by 2 bases, 1 base remained unmatched.

This clonotype was observed at least ten times. V and J are TRBV6-4 and TRBJ2-2; D unclear. V was trimmed by 0 bases and J by 1 base, leaving 6 bases between them. Germline lookup yields CDR1 MRHNA and CDR2 SNTAGT. This CDR3 region has 15 residues. CDR3 amino acids: CASSDSVRNTGELFF. In nucleotides, the CDR3 is TGTGCCAGCAGTGACTCGGTTCGGAACACCGGGGAGCTGTTTTTT.

The table lists this clonotype with many counts. This chain connects TRBV11-2 to TRBJ2-7; D not resolved. Trimming cost V 5 bases and J 2 bases, with 10 bases left between them. The germline gives CDR1 SGHAT, CDR2 FQNNGV. CDR3 size: 13 residues. CDR3 protein: CASSPGSTYEQYF. The CDR3 coding sequence is TGTGCCAGCAGCCCAGGATCCACCTACGAGCAGTACTTC.

This clonotype was observed a few times. This chain connects TRBV6-1 to TRBJ1-3; no reliable D call. Trimming removed 3 bases from V and 0 bases from J, with 12 bases in between. There are 16 residues in the CDR3. Germline V gene lookup returns CDR1 MNHNS and CDR2 SASEGT. The CDR3 DNA is TGTGCCAGCAGTGATTTGTGGGCCCGCTCTGGAAACACCATATATTTT. Translated, it gives CASSDLWARSGNTIYF.

The chain joins TRBV11-2 to TRBJ1-6; D is unclear. CDR1 is SGHAT, CDR2 FQNNGV, per germline. This CDR3 spans 17 amino acids. Trimming removed 5 bases at V and 0 bases at J, with 14 bases between. CDR3 DNA: TGTGCCAGCAGCCCGAGGACGGCTAGCTCCTATAATTCACCCCTCCACTTT. Amino acid sequence: CASSPRTASSYNSPLHF.

This clonotype was recorded at least ten times. The chain couples TRBV3-1 to TRBJ2-7; D is possibly TRBD2 (5 bases). Trimming stripped 1 base from V and 2 bases from J, with 18 bases between. The germline CDR1 and CDR2 sequences are LGHDT and YNNKEL (reference sequence). The CDR3 is 17 residues long. CDR3 in amino acids: CASSQARVAFGAYEQYF. CDR3 coding DNA: TGTGCCAGCAGCCAAGCGAGAGTAGCATTCGGGGCCTACGAGCAGTACTTC.